One and the same sample provided the 4 T cell receptor beta chains below, sequenced in a study of T cell responses to AZD1222 COVID-19 vaccine. Using immunoSEQ multiplex PCR, the repertoire was profiled, and TCRdb retains in-frame clones only, with some absent. The sample includes about 100,000 clones, about 86% of them seen just once. The starting material was peripheral blood, obtained on day 0 of AZD1222 vaccination. These receptors were obtained from an adult in good health.

The gene calls are TRBV18 and TRBJ2-7, with D perhaps matching TRBD1 or TRBD2 (6 bases each). The germline V gene encodes CDR1 KGHSH and CDR2 LQKENI. This CDR3 comprises 16 residues. Trimming removed 4 bases from V and 3 bases from J, with 19 bases in between. The CDR3 DNA reads as TGTGCCAGCTCACGACGCGGGACACGAAAAAACTACGAGCAGTACTTC. Its translation is CASSRRGTRKNYEQYF.

This clone showed up just a few times. The chain recombines TRBV4-1 with TRBJ1-2; 10 bases align to TRBD1. This CDR3 spans 14 amino acids. V lost 1 base and J lost 4; bases outside the gene matches: 0. CDR1 and CDR2 from the germline V gene are MGHRA and YSYEKL. Here the CDR3 DNA reads TGCGCCAGCAGCCAAGGGACAGGGGGCTATGGCTACACCTTC. As protein: CASSQGTGGYGYTF.

This clone is a singleton in its sample. The V and J genes are TRBV18 and TRBJ2-7; 7 bases align to TRBD2. The germline V gene encodes CDR1 KGHSH and CDR2 LQKENI. Losses at the gene ends were 3 bases for V and 7 bases for J; bases not matched to a gene: 12. The CDR3 runs 15 residues. The DNA for the CDR3 is TGTGCCAGCTCACCCGATAGACTAGCCCTACGAGAGCAGTACTTC. This translates into CASSPDRLALREQYF.

About this clone itself: Other DNA sequences of this sample code for an identical CDR3. The chain uses TRBV7-3 and TRBJ1-5; D remains unclear. Trimming left V 5 bases short and J 7 bases short, with 12 bases between. Germline assignment: CDR1 SGHTA and CDR2 FQGTGA. The CDR3 contains 13 residues. This CDR3 is CASSPGVNQPQHF. The CDR3 DNA reads as TGTGCCAGCAGCCCCGGGGTCAACCAGCCCCAGCATTTT.